This T cell receptor beta chain was sequenced for a study of T cells in Graves' hyperthyroidism and ophthalmopathy. Findings and caveats of the study: Before onset, by a median of around six months, the model predicted ophthalmopathy.

Together with thyroid ultrasound, orbital computed tomography, serum thyroxine and TRAb, clinical symptoms were used for diagnoses. RNA transcripts were the template for amplifying TCR beta CDR3 regions. HTBI primers were the set used in a first-round RT-PCR of the TCR CDR3. TCRdb itself ran the multiplex PCR reads through MiXCR, one entry per CDR3 protein. The data contain roughly 400,000 distinct CDR3 sequences, 20% to 25% of them singletons. This clonotype was seen a handful of times. Its target is unknown. Germline lookup yields CDR1 KGHSH and CDR2 LQKENI. The trim removed 5 bases at V and 2 bases at J, leaving 8 bases unmatched. The CDR3 extends over 15 amino acids.

Material: blood. The chain is built from TRBV18 and TRBJ2-7, with TRBD1 matching 8 bases. The TCR sequence derives from a man aged 50-59 years with Graves' hyperthyroidism. The CDR3 sequence is CASSNRQGMPYEQYF. The CDR3 bases are TGTGCCAGCTCAAACCGACAGGGGATGCCCTACGAGCAGTACTTC.